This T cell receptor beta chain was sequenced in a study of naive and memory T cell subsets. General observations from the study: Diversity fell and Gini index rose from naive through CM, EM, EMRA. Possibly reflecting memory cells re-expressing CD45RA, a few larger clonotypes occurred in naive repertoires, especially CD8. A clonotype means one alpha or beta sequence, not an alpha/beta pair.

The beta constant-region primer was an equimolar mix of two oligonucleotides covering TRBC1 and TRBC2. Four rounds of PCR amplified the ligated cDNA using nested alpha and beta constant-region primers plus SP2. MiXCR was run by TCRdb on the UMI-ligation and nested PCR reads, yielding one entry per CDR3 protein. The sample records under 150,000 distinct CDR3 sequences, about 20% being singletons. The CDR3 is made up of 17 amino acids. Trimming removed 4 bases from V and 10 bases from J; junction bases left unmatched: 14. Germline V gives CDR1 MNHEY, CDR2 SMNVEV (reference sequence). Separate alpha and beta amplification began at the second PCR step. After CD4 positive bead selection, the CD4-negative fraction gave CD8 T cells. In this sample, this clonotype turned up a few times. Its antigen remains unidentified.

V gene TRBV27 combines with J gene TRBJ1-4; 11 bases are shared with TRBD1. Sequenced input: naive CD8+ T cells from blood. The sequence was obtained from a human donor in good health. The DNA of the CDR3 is TGTGCCAGCAGTTCGTGGACAGGGGGCAGCTTCGCTGGAAAACTGTTTTTT. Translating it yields CASSSWTGGSFAGKLFF.